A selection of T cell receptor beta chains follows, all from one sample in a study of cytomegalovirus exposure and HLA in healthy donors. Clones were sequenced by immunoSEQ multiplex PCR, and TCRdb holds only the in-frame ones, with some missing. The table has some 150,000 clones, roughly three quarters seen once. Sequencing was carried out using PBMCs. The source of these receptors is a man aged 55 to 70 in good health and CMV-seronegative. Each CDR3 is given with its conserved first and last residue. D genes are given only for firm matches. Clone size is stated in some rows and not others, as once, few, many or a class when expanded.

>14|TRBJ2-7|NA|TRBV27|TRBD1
TGTGCCAGCACCCCGACAGGGGCTAGTTACGAGCAGTACTTC
CASTPTGASYEQYF
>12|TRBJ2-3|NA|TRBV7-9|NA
TGTTCCACCCGAGAAGGGGCAGATACGCAGTATTTT
CSTREGADTQYF
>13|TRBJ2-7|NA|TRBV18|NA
TGTGCCAGCTCACTTGGACAGATCTACGAGCAGTACTTC
CASSLGQIYEQYF
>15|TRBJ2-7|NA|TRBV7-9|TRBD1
TGTGCCAGCAGCTTAGCCGGGACAGGAACCTACGAGCAGTACTTC
CASSLAGTGTYEQYF
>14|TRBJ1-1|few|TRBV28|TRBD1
TGTGCCAGCAGTTTGTACAGGGGGCTCACTGAAGCTTTCTTT
CASSLYRGLTEAFF
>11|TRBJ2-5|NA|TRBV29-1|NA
TGCAGCGCCGGGGTGAGAGAGACCCAGTACTTC
CSAGVRETQYF
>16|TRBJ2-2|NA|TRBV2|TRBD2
TGTGCCCTACGACGAGGCGGGGGGGCAGGAACCGGGGAGCTGTTTTTT
CALRRGGGAGTGELFF
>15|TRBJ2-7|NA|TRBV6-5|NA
TGTGCCAGCAGTTACTCAGGGAACAGGCCCTACGAGCAGTACTTC
CASSYSGNRPYEQYF
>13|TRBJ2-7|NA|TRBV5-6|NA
TGTGCCAGCAGCTTGGCGCACAGCTACGAGCAGTACTTC
CASSLAHSYEQYF
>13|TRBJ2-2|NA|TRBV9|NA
TGTGCCAGCAGCGTAGCCGTCACCGGGGAGCTGTTTTTT
CASSVAVTGELFF
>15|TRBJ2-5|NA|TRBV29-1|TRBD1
TGCAGCGTGGGTGCCGGGACAGGGGTACAAGAGACCCAGTACTTC
CSVGAGTGVQETQYF
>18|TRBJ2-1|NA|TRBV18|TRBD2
TGTGCCAGCTCACTCCGGACTAGCGGCACAGATTCACACAATGAGCAGTTCTTC
CASSLRTSGTDSHNEQFF
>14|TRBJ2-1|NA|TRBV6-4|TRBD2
TGTGCCAGCAGTGACTCGGGGAGGGAGGATGAGCAGTTCTTC
CASSDSGREDEQFF
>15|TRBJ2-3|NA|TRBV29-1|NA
TGCAGCGTGGGCACAGAACCCTCTAGCACAGATACGCAGTATTTT
CSVGTEPSSTDTQYF
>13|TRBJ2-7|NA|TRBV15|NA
TGTGCCACCAGCAATGCTATGACCTACGAGCAGTACTTC
CATSNAMTYEQYF
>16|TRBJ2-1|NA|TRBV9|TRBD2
TGTGCCAGCAGCGTAGGGGGCGGGAGGGCCCAGTTTGAGCAGTTCTTC
CASSVGGGRAQFEQFF
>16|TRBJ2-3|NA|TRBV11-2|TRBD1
TGTGCCAGCAGGAGAAGGACAGGGGTGTTCCCAGATACGCAGTATTTT
CASRRRTGVFPDTQYF
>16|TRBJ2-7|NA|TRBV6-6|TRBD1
TGTGCCAGCAGTTTATCCGTGGACAGGGGTAGGAACGAGCAGTACTTC
CASSLSVDRGRNEQYF
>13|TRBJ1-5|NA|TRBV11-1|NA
TGTGCCAGCAGCGAGCGGGGGAATCAGCCCCAGCATTTT
CASSERGNQPQHF
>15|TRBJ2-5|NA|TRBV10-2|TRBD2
TGCGCCAGCAGCGAGCCGGGACTAGGGACGGAGACCCAGTACTTC
CASSEPGLGTETQYF
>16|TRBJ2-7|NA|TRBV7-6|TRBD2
TGTGCCAGCAGCAGGTTCCGACTAGCGGGAGACTACGAGCAGTACTTC
CASSRFRLAGDYEQYF
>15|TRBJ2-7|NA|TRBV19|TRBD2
TGTGCCAGTAGGGACGTGTTGCGGGGGGGCTACGAGCAGTACTTC
CASRDVLRGGYEQYF
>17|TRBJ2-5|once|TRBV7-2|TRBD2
TGTGCCAGCAGCTTAGTAAGCTTAGCGGGGGGAAAAGAGACCCAGTACTTC
CASSLVSLAGGKETQYF
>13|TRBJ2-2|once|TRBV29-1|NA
TGCAGCGTGGACAGGGAGGGCTGGGGGACGCTGTTTTTT
CSVDREGWGTLFF
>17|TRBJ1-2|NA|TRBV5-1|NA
TGCGCCAGCAGCTTGGGAGTTGTAGGGGAGGTTCCCTATGGCTACACCTTC
CASSLGVVGEVPYGYTF
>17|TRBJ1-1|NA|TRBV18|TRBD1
TGTGCCAGCTCACCACCGTCAGGGGGGAGTATGAACACTGAAGCTTTCTTT
CASSPPSGGSMNTEAFF
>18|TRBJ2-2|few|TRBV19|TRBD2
TGTGCCAGTAGGAGGGGACTAGCGGGGGGGTTCGACACCGGGGAGCTGTTTTTT
CASRRGLAGGFDTGELFF
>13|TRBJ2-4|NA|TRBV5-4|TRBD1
TGTGCCAGCAGCCCTGGGACAGAGGGCCCTCTGCACTTC
CASSPGTEGPLHF
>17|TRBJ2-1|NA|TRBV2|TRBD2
TGTGCCAGCAGTGGGACTAGCGGGAGGGGCTCCTACAATGAGCAGTTCTTC
CASSGTSGRGSYNEQFF
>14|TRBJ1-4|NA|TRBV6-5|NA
TGTGCCAGCAGCCGATTTCGACAGGCTGAAAAACTGTTTTTT
CASSRFRQAEKLFF
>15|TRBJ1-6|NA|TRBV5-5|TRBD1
TGTGCCAGCAGCTTGAGAGACAGGGATAATTCACCCCTCCACTTT
CASSLRDRDNSPLHF
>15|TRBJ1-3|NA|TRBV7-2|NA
TGTGCCAGCAGCTTTTCGGGAAACTCTGGAAACACCATATATTTT
CASSFSGNSGNTIYF
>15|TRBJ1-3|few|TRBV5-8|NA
TGTGCCAGCAGCTGGGCCGGTACCTCTGGAAACACCATATATTTT
CASSWAGTSGNTIYF
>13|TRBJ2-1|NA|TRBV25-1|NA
TGTGCCAGCCACCCTGGAGCTGGCAATGAGCAGTTCTTC
CASHPGAGNEQFF
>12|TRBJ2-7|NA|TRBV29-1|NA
TGCAGCGTTGAATCAGGGACCTACGAGCAGTACTTC
CSVESGTYEQYF
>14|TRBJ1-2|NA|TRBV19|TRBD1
TGTGCCAGTAGTCCCGACAGGGACGGCTATGGCTACACCTTC
CASSPDRDGYGYTF
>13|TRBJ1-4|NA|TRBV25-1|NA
TGTGCCAGCAGTGAACCCTCGAATGAAAAACTGTTTTTT
CASSEPSNEKLFF
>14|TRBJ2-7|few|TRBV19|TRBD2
TGTGCCAGTAGTTTCCAGCGGGACTCCTACGAGCAGTACTTC
CASSFQRDSYEQYF
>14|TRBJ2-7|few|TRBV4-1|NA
TGCGCCAGCAGCCAACCTTTGAGCTCCTACGAGCAGTACTTC
CASSQPLSSYEQYF
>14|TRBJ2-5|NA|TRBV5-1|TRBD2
TGCGCCAGCAGCTTAACGGGGGGGCAAGAGACCCAGTACTTC
CASSLTGGQETQYF
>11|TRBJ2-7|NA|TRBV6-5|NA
TGTGCCAGCAGGGATCACTACGAGCAGTACTTC
CASRDHYEQYF
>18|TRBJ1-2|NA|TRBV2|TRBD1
TGTGCCAGCAGTGAAGCGCAAGACCCAGGGGGTGACATCTATGGCTACACCTTC
CASSEAQDPGGDIYGYTF
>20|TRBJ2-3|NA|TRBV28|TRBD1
TGTGCCAGCAGTTTCCAGCTCAGGGGACAGGTATTATTTCCCACAGATACGCAGTATTTT
CASSFQLRGQVLFPTDTQYF
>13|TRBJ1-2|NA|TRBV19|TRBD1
TGTGCCAGTAGTAACAGGGGGCCCTATGGCTACACCTTC
CASSNRGPYGYTF
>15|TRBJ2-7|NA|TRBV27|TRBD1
TGTGCCAGCAGCCCGGGACAGGGCCCCTTTTACGAGCAGTACTTC
CASSPGQGPFYEQYF
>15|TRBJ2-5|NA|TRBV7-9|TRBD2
TGTGCCAGCAGCCCAGGACTAGTCGGCCAAGAGACCCAGTACTTC
CASSPGLVGQETQYF
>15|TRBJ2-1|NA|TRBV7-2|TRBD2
TGTGCCAGCAGCCCCTGGGACTATCCCAATTCGGGGCAGTTCTTC
CASSPWDYPNSGQFF
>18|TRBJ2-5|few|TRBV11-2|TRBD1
TGTGCCAGCAGCTTAGGTCGGAGTTCGGACAGGGGACGAGAGACCCAGTACTTC
CASSLGRSSDRGRETQYF
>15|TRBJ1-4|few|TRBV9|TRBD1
TGTGCCAGCAGCGTGGGGACAGCAACTAATGAAAAACTGTTTTTT
CASSVGTATNEKLFF
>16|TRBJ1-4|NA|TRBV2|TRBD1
TGTGCCAGCAGTGTGTCAGGGGGCGCAATTAGCGAAAAACTGTTTTTT
CASSVSGGAISEKLFF
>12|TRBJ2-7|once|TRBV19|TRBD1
TGTGCCACCGGACAGGGGATCTACGAGCAGTACTTC
CATGQGIYEQYF
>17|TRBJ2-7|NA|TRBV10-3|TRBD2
TGTGCCATCAGTGGCCCCACCGGGACTAGCGGGATAAACGAGCAGTACTTC
CAISGPTGTSGINEQYF
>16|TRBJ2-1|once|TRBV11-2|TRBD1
TGTGCCAGCAGCACCCCGGGACAGGGGTCATCGGATGAGCAGTTCTTC
CASSTPGQGSSDEQFF
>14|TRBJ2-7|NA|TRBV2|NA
TGTGCCAGCAGTGAAGGGACACCCGCCTACGAGCAGTACTTC
CASSEGTPAYEQYF
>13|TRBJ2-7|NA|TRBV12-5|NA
TGTGCTAGTGGTTTGGACAGGGCCTCCGAGCAGTACTTC
CASGLDRASEQYF
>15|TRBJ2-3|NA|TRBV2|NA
TGTGCCAGCAGGCAAGGGGCCATCGGGACAGATACGCAGTATTTT
CASRQGAIGTDTQYF
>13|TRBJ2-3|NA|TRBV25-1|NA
TGTGCCAGCAGCCAACAGGGCACAGATACGCAGTATTTT
CASSQQGTDTQYF